This entry describes one T cell receptor (beta chain). The data were taken from a study of cytomegalovirus exposure and HLA in healthy donors. Study-wide background: A data release that came early held approximately 85 million unique TCRs from HLA-typed donors. The study placed over 65% of its 398 genotyped donors in the Caucasian-associated ancestry cluster.

PCR amplification relied on 60 Vbeta primers (plus 13 Jbeta primers). Profiled with immunoSEQ multiplex PCR; TCRdb holds only in-frame clones, not every one. The sample contains 200,000 or so clones, around four fifths of which appear only once. The CDR3 is made up of 16 amino acids. The germline V gene encodes CDR1 MNHEY and CDR2 SMNVEV (reference sequence). The ends lost 5 bases at V and 3 bases at J; junction bases unmatched: 12. The material sequenced was PBMCs. The sequence derives from a male donor in good health and CMV-seronegative. The V call is TRBV27, the J call TRBJ2-7, with 8 bases matching TRBD1. CDR3 amino acids: CASSTGPGTGHYEQYF. CDR3 nucleotides: TGTGCCAGCAGTACGGGGCCGGGGACAGGACACTACGAGCAGTACTTC.